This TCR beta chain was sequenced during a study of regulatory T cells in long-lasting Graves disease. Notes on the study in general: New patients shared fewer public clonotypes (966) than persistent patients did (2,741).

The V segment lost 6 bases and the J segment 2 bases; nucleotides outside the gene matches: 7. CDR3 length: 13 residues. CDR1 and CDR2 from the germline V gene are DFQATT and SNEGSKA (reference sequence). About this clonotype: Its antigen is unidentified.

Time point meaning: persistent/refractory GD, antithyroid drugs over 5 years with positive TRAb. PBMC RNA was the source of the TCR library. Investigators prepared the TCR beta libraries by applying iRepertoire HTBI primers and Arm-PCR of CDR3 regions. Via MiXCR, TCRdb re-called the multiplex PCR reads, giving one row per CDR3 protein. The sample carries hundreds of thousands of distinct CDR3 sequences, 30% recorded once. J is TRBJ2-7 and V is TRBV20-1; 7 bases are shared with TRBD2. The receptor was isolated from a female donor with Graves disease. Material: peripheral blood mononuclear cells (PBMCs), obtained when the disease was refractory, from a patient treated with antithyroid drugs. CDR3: CSALSSGAYEQYF. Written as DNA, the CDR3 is TGCAGTGCCCTTTCTAGCGGAGCCTACGAGCAGTACTTC.